This TCR beta chain was identified during a study of blood T cell repertoires in COVID-19. Overall study context: Some COVID-19 samples were acute and others convalescent; all came from the United States, Italy and Spain. The cDNA or gDNA used as material had been derived from T cells, B-cell-depleted T cells, or PBMCs.

The germline gives CDR1 SGHRS, CDR2 YFSETQ. After removal of 0 bases from V and 3 bases from J, the junction contained 2 bases not matched to a gene. The CDR3 loop spans 15 amino acids. TCRdb's table, derived via immunoSEQ multiplex PCR, lists solely in-frame clones and lacks some. Among 140,000 or so clones, 80% were seen once, and the ten largest hold about 3.5%. The source of this sequence is a man in his 70s who had recovered from COVID-19. The sequenced sample consisted of peripheral blood. The V gene is TRBV5-1, the J gene TRBJ2-2; 7 positions agree with TRBD1. CDR3 nucleotides: TGCGCCAGCAGCTTGGCAGGGGGACACACCGGGGAGCTGTTTTTT. Encoded protein: CASSLAGGHTGELFF.